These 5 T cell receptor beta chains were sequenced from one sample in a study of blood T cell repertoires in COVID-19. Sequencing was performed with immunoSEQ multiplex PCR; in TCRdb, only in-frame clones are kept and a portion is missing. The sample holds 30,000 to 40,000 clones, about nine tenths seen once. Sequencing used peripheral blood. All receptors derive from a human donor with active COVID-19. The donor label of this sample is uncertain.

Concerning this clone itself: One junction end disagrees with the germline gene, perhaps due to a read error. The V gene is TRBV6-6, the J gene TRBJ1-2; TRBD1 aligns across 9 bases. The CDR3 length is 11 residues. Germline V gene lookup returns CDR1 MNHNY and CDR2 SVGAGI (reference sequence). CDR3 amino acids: CASSYGTGPSF. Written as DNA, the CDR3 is TGTGCCAGCAGTTATGGGACAGGGCCCTCCTTC.

The CDR3 DNA reads TGTGCCAGCAGCTTGTACCCCCTCGGGACTAGCGGGCCCGGCGGTTACGAGCAGTACTTC. Translating it yields CASSLYPLGTSGPGGYEQYF. The chain uses TRBV5-5 and TRBJ2-7, with TRBD2 matching over 12 bases. CDR1 is SGHKS and CDR2 is YYEKEE in the germline V gene (reference sequence). CDR3 length equals 20 residues. V trimming: 1 base; J trimming: 4 bases; junction bases outside the gene matches: 18. Full variable domain (rest looked up from reference TRBV5-5 and TRBJ2-7): DAGVTQSPTHLIKTRGQQVTLRCSPISGHKSVSWYQQVLGQGPQFIFQYYEKEERGRGNFPDRFSARQFPNYSSELNVNALLLGDSALYLCASSLYPLGTSGPGGYEQYFGPGTRLTVT.

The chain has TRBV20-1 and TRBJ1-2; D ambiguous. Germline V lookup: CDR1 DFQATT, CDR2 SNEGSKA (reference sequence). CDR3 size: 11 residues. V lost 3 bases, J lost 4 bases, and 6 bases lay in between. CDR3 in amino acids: CSASRVYGYTF. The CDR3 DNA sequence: TGCAGTGCTAGTCGGGTCTATGGCTACACCTTC.

CDR3 in DNA: TGTGCCAGCAGCGTAGAGAACGTACCTTATAGAAGCTCCTACAATGAGCAGTTCTTC. Translating it yields CASSVENVPYRSSYNEQFF. The chain joins TRBV9 to TRBJ2-1; D ambiguous. This CDR3 spans 19 amino acids. Trimming shortened V by 0 bases and J by 0 bases, and 19 bases separated the two germline ends. CDR1 SGDLS and CDR2 YYNGEE come from the germline V gene.

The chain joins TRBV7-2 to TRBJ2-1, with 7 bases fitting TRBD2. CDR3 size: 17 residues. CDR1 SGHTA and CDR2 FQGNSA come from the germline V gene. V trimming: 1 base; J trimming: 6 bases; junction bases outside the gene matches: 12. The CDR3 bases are TGTGCCAGCAGCTTAGTTGCGTGGACTAGTACGGTCAATGAGCAGTTCTTC. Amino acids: CASSLVAWTSTVNEQFF. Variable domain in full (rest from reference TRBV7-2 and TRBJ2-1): GAGVSQSPSNKVTEKGKDVELRCDPISGHTALYWYRQSLGQGLEFLIYFQGNSAPDKSGLPSDRFSAERTGGSVSTLTIQRTQQEDSAVYLCASSLVAWTSTVNEQFFGPGTRLTVL.